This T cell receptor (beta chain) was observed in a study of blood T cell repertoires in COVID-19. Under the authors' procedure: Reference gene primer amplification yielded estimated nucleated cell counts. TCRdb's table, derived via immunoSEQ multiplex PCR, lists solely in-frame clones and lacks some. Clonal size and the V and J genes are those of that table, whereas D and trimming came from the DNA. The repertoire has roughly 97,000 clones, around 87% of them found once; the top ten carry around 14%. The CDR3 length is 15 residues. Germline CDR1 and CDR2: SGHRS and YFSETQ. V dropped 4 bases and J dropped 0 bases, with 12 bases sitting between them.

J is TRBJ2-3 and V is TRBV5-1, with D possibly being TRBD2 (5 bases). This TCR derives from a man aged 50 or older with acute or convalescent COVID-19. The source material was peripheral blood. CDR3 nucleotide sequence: TGCGCCAGCAGCCGCGGGCCAACGAGCACAGATACGCAGTATTTT. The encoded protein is CASSRGPTSTDTQYF.